This record looks at one TCR beta chain sequence and its context. The CDR3 is 16 residues long. Germline CDR1 reads SNHLY; CDR2 reads FYNNEI. V was clipped by 3 bases and J by 0 bases, with 15 bases between them. This record belongs to a study of control samples from healthy donors and cancer patients. Assay used: immunoSEQ multiplex PCR; TCRdb lists only in-frame clones, some missing. This sample has roughly 59,000 clones; roughly nine tenths occur once, and the top ten carry 1.7%. Sequences were obtained from PBMCs. The sequence derives from a man aged 35 to 55 with colorectal cancer. The chain couples TRBV2 to TRBJ2-7, with D unresolved. This CDR3 is CASSDFRQLVSYEQYF. CDR3 DNA: TGTGCCAGCAGTGATTTCCGACAACTTGTCTCCTACGAGCAGTACTTC. The full variable domain, in which reference TRBV2 and TRBJ2-7 provide the parts outside the CDR3, is EPEVTQTPSHQVTQMGQEVILRCVPISNHLYFYWYRQILGQKVEFLVSFYNNEISEKSEIFDDQFSVERPDGSNFTLKIRSTKLEDSAMYFCASSDFRQLVSYEQYFGPGTRLTVT.